Each of the 21 T cell receptor beta chains below was sequenced from the same sample in a study of identical twins. TCRdb reprocessed the 5' RACE reads via MiXCR and lists one record per CDR3 protein. There are 500,000 to 600,000 distinct CDR3 sequences in the sample; roughly a fifth occur only once, and under 0.95% lies in the top ten. The same sample was also used in a study of T cells expressing NK-cell markers.

The specimen sequenced was CD4+ T cells sorted from blood. The receptors stem from a woman aged 18-29 years in good health.

The chain carries TRBV20-1 and TRBJ1-2, with TRBD1 matching 7 bases. CDR3 length equals 13 residues. The germline CDR1 and CDR2 sequences are DFQATT and SNEGSKA (reference sequence). The CDR3 DNA sequence: TGCAGCGGAAACAGGGGTTATCGCTATGGCTACACCTTC. Amino acid sequence: CSGNRGYRYGYTF.

The chain couples TRBV3-1 to TRBJ2-7; TRBD1 agrees at 8 bases. This CDR3 region has 16 residues. J gave up 1 base and V 4 bases, and 9 bases lay outside the gene matches. Germline lookup yields CDR1 LGHDT and CDR2 YNNKEL (reference sequence). The CDR3 is CASSLLSGTGSYEQYF. CDR3 bases: TGTGCCAGCAGCCTACTCTCCGGGACAGGATCCTACGAGCAGTACTTC.

This chain uses TRBV4-2 with TRBJ2-3, with 16 positions matching TRBD2. V gave up 4 bases and J gave up 0 bases; unmatched junction bases: 16. This CDR3 has 22 amino acids. Germline-derived CDR1 and CDR2 are LGHNA and YNFKEQ. The CDR3 here is CASSPDFYDGTSGRASTDTQYF. In DNA form, the CDR3 reads TGTGCCAGCAGCCCAGACTTCTACGACGGGACTAGCGGGAGGGCCAGCACAGATACGCAGTATTTT.

This clonotype has only a few counts. This chain connects TRBV6-5 to TRBJ1-2; D gene uncertain. The germline CDR1 and CDR2 sequences are MNHEY and SVGAGI. V was clipped by 5 bases and J by 4 bases, with 17 bases between them. CDR3 length: 15 amino acids. CDR3 region: CASSTPGVTGYGYTF. In DNA, the CDR3 is TGTGCCAGCAGTACTCCAGGAGTAACGGGCTATGGCTACACCTTC.

The chain joins TRBV5-6 to TRBJ2-7; D is unresolved. The CDR3 is 13 amino acids. Trimming cost V 2 bases and J 6 bases, with 12 bases left between them. Germline CDR1 is SGHDT and CDR2 is YYEEEE. CDR3 protein: CASSFGLRSEQYF. The CDR3 region has the DNA TGTGCCAGCAGCTTCGGGCTCCGCTCCGAGCAGTACTTC.

This clonotype was counted between two and nine times. The CDR3 DNA reads as TGTGCCAGCAGTTACTCGGGGACTAGTTGGTCCGGGGAGCTGTTTTTT. This encodes CASSYSGTSWSGELFF. The chain uses TRBV6-2 or TRBV6-3 and TRBJ2-2; 8 nucleotides line up with TRBD2. Germline V gene sequence: CDR1 MNHEY, CDR2 SVGEGT. The CDR3 length is 16 residues. V lost 0 bases to trimming and J lost 6 bases; unmatched junction nucleotides: 6.

This clonotype showed up just a few times. The chain combines TRBV5-1 with TRBJ2-7, with D possibly matching TRBD2 (5 bases). CDR1 and CDR2 (germline): SGHRS, YFSETQ. The CDR3 loop spans 12 amino acids. V shed 4 bases and J shed 6 bases, with 11 bases lying between them. The CDR3 is CASSLESGEQYF. The DNA of the CDR3 is TGCGCCAGCAGCCTGGAAAGCGGCGAGCAGTACTTC.

This CDR3 reads CASRLTSGRNQETQYF. The CDR3 region has the DNA TGTGCCAGCAGACTGACTAGCGGGAGGAATCAAGAGACCCAGTACTTC. V usage is TRBV12-3 or TRBV12-4 and J usage is TRBJ2-5, with 13 bases fitting TRBD2. This CDR3 is 16 amino acids long. J was trimmed by 2 bases and V by 6 bases; bases with no gene match: 6.

The gene calls are TRBV7-2 and TRBJ1-2; no firm D call. The germline V gene has CDR1 SGHTA and CDR2 FQGNSA. CDR3 length: 11 residues. Trimming left V 5 bases short and J 10 bases short, with 11 bases between. The CDR3 reads CASSPGGAYTF. The CDR3 bases are TGTGCCAGCAGCCCAGGTGGTGCCTACACCTTC.

This clonotype was picked up many times. In DNA form, the CDR3 reads TGCAGTGCGCCCACCCCTCCTAGCGGGAGTTCGGATACGCAGTATTTT. It encodes CSAPTPPSGSSDTQYF. The J gene is TRBJ2-3, the V gene TRBV20-1; the match to TRBD2 covers 10 bases. Germline assignment: CDR1 DFQATT and CDR2 SNEGSKA (reference sequence). The CDR3 is 16 residues long. J was trimmed by 6 bases and V by 6 bases; bases with no gene match: 15.

V gene TRBV12-3 or TRBV12-4 combines with J gene TRBJ2-1; D is uncertain. V dropped 1 base and J dropped 9 bases, with 7 bases sitting between them. CDR3 length: 12 residues. The CDR3 protein is CASSLVSIEQFF. The DNA for the CDR3 is TGTGCCAGCAGTTTAGTTTCAATTGAGCAGTTCTTC.

The chain has TRBV7-9 and TRBJ2-2, with D perhaps being TRBD1 or TRBD2 (5 bases each). The CDR3 has 16 amino acids. Germline V gene lookup returns CDR1 SEHNR and CDR2 FQNEAQ (reference sequence). V lost 2 bases and J lost 3, with 13 bases in between. CDR3 sequence reads: CASSLRGRRYTGELFF. In DNA form, the CDR3 reads TGTGCCAGCAGCTTACGGGGCAGACGATACACCGGGGAGCTGTTTTTT.

This clonotype was seen many times. CDR3 residues: CASSVEQNTEAFF. The CDR3 nucleotides read TGTGCCAGCAGTGTAGAACAAAACACTGAAGCTTTCTTT. The genes are TRBV2 and TRBJ1-1; unclear D gene. The germline gives CDR1 SNHLY, CDR2 FYNNEI. The V end lost 4 bases, the J end lost 2 bases, and 8 bases lay between the germline ends. The CDR3 is 13 amino acids.

The V and J genes are TRBV4-3 and TRBJ2-1; possibly TRBD2 for D (5 bases). The V gene lost 2 bases and the J gene lost 9 bases, with 11 bases spanning the gap. The CDR3 loop spans 13 amino acids. Germline V lookup: CDR1 LGHNA, CDR2 YSLEER. The chain's CDR3 is CASSQREISEQFF. DNA of the CDR3: TGCGCCAGCAGCCAAAGGGAGATCAGTGAGCAGTTCTTC.

This clonotype came up a few times. This chain links TRBV18 with TRBJ1-4; 7 bases line up with TRBD1. J gave up 0 bases and V 3 bases, and 1 base lay outside the gene matches. Germline CDR1 is KGHSH and CDR2 is LQKENI. This CDR3 comprises 15 residues. The CDR3 nucleotides are TGTGCCAGCTCACCTACAGGGGCAACTAATGAAAAACTGTTTTTT. It codes for CASSPTGATNEKLFF.

V is TRBV5-5 and J is TRBJ2-4; 9 bases match TRBD1. The trim removed 2 bases at V and 8 bases at J, leaving 5 bases unmatched. CDR3 length equals 14 residues. Germline CDR1 reads SGHKS; CDR2 reads YYEKEE (reference sequence). The CDR3 loop reads CASSLPGQGDIQYF. CDR3 DNA sequence: TGTGCCAGCAGCTTACCGGGACAGGGAGACATTCAGTACTTC.

This chain uses TRBV29-1 with TRBJ1-1; D is uncertain. This CDR3 is 11 amino acids long. Germline V gene sequence: CDR1 SQVTM, CDR2 ANQGSEA. V lost 8 bases and J lost 1, with 8 bases in between. The CDR3 protein is CSLRQNTEAFF. The CDR3 nucleotides read TGCAGCTTGAGACAGAACACTGAAGCTTTCTTT.

In this sample, this clonotype turned up many times. The chain couples TRBV20-1 to TRBJ2-1, with D perhaps matching TRBD2 (6 bases). Trimming took 6 bases from V and 3 from J, leaving 15 bases between them. The V gene's germline CDR1 is DFQATT and CDR2 SNEGSKA (reference sequence). This CDR3 has 14 amino acids. CDR3 bases: TGCAGTGCCCCCGCCCGACTAGACTACAATGAGCAGTTCTTC. Translated, it gives CSAPARLDYNEQFF.

This clonotype has more than one count but fewer than ten. This rearrangement joins TRBV4-3 to TRBJ2-5, with D possibly matching TRBD1 (6 bases). The CDR3 contains 15 residues. CDR1 and CDR2 (germline): LGHNA, YSLEER. Trimming removed 0 bases from V and 5 bases from J, with 13 bases in between. The CDR3 DNA is TGCGCCAGCAGCCAAGATTTCGGACAGTGGGAGACCCAGTACTTC. As protein: CASSQDFGQWETQYF.

This chain uses TRBV5-6 with TRBJ2-1; 9 bases line up with TRBD2. The length of the CDR3 is 16 residues. Germline V gives CDR1 SGHDT, CDR2 YYEEEE. Germline trimming cut 4 bases from V and 4 bases from J; bases unmatched to any gene: 9. The CDR3 here is CASSQRLAERYNEQFF. The CDR3 region has the DNA TGTGCCAGCAGCCAAAGACTAGCGGAGAGATACAATGAGCAGTTCTTC.

This clonotype has more than one count but fewer than ten. The rearrangement links TRBV7-2 to TRBJ2-5; either TRBD1 or TRBD2 may fit D (6 bases each). The CDR3 has 14 amino acids. Trimming pared 5 bases from V and 3 bases from J, leaving 13 bases between. Germline CDR1 SGHTA, CDR2 FQGNSA. The CDR3 region has the DNA TGTGCCAGCAGCAGCTCGGGGGCTAAAGAGACCCAGTACTTC. Encoded protein: CASSSSGAKETQYF.